Below, one T cell receptor (beta chain) is given with its context. The immunoSEQ assay was v3. Each library reached 1.9 million or so read pairs, or roughly 5-6.5 million at deep level. Libraries were prepared by immunoSEQ multiplex PCR; TCRdb keeps only in-frame clonotypes and omits some of them. The sample has roughly 58,000 clones, approximately 78% seen once. Time point of the sample: pre-treatment sample, taken before nivolumab and TIL therapy. This entry belongs to a study of TIL therapy for anti-PD-1-resistant metastatic lung cancer. Trimming pared 1 base from V and 0 bases from J, leaving 12 bases between. CDR1 is SGHTA and CDR2 is FQGNSA in the germline V gene. The CDR3 runs 16 residues.

The TCR was taken from a person aged 25 to 85 with non-small cell lung cancer. This material consisted of blood, taken at baseline. V usage is TRBV7-2 and J usage is TRBJ1-2; a possible D gene is TRBD1 (5 bases). CDR3 sequence: CASSLDSQGPNYGYTF. Written as DNA, the CDR3 is TGTGCCAGCAGCTTAGATAGTCAGGGACCTAACTATGGCTACACCTTC.